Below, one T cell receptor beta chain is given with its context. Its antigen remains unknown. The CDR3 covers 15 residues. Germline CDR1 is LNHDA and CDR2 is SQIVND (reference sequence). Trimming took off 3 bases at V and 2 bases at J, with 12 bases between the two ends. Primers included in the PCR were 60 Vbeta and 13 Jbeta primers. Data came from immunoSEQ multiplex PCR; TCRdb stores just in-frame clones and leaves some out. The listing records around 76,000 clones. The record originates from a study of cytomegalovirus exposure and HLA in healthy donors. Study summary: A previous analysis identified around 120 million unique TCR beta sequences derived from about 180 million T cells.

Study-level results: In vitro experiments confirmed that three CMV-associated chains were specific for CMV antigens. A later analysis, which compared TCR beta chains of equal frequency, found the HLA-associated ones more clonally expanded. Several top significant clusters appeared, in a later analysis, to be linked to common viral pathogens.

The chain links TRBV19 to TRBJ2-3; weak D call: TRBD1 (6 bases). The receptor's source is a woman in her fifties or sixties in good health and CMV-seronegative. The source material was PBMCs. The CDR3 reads CASSMGGQPTDTQYF. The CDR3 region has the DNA TGTGCCAGTAGTATGGGTGGACAGCCCACAGATACGCAGTATTTT.